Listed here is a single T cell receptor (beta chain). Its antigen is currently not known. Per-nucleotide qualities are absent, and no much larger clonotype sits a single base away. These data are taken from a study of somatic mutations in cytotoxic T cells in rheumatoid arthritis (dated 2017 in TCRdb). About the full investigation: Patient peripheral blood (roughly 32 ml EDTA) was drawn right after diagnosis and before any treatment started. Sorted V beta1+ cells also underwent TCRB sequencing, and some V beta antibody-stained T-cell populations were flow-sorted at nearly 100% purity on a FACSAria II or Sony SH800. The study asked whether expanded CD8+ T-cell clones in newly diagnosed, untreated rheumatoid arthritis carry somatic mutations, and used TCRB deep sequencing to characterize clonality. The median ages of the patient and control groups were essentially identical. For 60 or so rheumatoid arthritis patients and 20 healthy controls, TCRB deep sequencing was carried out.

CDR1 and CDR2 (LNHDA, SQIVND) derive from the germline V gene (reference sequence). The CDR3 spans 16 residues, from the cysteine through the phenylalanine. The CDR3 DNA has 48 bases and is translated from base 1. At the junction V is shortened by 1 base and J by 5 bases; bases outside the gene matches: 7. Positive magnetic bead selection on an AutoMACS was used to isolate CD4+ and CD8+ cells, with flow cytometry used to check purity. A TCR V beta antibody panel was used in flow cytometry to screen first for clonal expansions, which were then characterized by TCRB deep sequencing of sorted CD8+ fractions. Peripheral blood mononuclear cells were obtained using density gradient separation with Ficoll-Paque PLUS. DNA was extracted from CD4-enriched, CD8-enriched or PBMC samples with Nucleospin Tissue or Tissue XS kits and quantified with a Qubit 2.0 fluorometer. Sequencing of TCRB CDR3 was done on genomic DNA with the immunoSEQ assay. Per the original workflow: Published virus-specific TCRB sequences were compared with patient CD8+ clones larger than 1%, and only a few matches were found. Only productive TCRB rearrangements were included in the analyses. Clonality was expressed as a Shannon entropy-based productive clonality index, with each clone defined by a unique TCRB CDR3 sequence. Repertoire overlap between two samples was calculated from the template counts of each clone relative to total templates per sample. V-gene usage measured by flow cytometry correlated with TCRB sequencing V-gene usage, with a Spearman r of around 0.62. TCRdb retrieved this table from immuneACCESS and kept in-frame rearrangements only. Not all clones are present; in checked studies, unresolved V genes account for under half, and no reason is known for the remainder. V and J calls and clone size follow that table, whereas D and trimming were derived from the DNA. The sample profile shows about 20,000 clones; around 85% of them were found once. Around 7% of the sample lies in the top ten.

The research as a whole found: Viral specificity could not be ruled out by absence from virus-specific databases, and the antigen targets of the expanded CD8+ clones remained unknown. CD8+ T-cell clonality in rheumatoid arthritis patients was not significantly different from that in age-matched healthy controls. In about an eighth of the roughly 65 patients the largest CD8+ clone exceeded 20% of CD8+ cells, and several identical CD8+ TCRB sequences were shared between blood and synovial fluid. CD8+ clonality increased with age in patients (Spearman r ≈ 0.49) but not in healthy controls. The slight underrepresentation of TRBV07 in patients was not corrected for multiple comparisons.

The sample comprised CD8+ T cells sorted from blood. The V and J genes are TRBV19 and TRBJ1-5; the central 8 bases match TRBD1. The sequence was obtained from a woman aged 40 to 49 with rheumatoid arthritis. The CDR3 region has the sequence CASSIGTAGGYQPQHF. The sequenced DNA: TGTGCCAGTAGTATAGGTACAGCAGGGGGCTATCAGCCCCAGCATTTT.